Below are 29 T cell receptor beta chains sequenced from a single sample in a study of identical twins. Each CDR3 protein gets one entry after TCRdb re-called the 5' RACE reads with MiXCR. Of approximately 240,000 distinct CDR3 sequences listed, about an eighth are singletons. The sequenced material came from memory (CD45RO+) T cells sorted from blood. The source of these receptors is a woman between 18 and 29 years old in good health.

This chain connects TRBV20-1 to TRBJ2-1, with 8 nucleotides matching TRBD2. This CDR3 is built from 13 residues. Looked up from germline, CDR1 is DFQATT and CDR2 is SNEGSKA (reference sequence). Trimming cost V 2 bases and J 6 bases; bases outside gene matches: 3. DNA of the CDR3: TGCAGTGCTAGACTAGCGGGCCTCAATGAGCAGTTCTTC. Translated, it gives CSARLAGLNEQFF.

This clonotype was seen only a few times. Here the CDR3 DNA reads TGTGCCAGCAGCTCCCGGGACGGCAATGAGCAGTTCTTC. This gives the protein CASSSRDGNEQFF. The rearrangement joins TRBV11-3 to TRBJ2-1; D assignment may be TRBD1 or TRBD2 (5 bases each). From germline, CDR1 is SGHNT and CDR2 YENEEA. Trimming removed 4 bases at V and 6 bases at J, with 10 bases between. CDR3 length: 13 amino acids.

This sequence joins TRBV11-2 and TRBJ2-3; 12 nucleotides match TRBD2. The junction had 2 bases not matched to a gene; V was cut back by 1 base and J by 3 bases. The CDR3 totals 16 residues. Germline CDR1 reads SGHAT; CDR2 reads FQNNGV. CDR3: CASSLGLAGVTDTQYF. The DNA of the CDR3 is TGTGCCAGCAGCTTAGGACTAGCGGGGGTGACAGATACGCAGTATTTT.

The genes are TRBV9 and TRBJ2-7, with D perhaps assigned TRBD1 or TRBD2 (5 bases each). This CDR3 is built from 14 residues. V lost 0 bases, J lost 4 bases, and 11 bases lay in between. CDR1 is SGDLS, CDR2 YYNGEE, per germline. In DNA, the CDR3 is TGTGCCAGCAGCGTAGGAGGGGCTAGGTACGAGCAGTACTTC. It yields the protein CASSVGGARYEQYF.

This clonotype occurred a few times. The V call is TRBV21-1, the J call TRBJ1-1; no DNA check was done on the table's D call, TRBD1. TRBV21-1 is marked as a pseudogene. The CDR3 has 16 residues. The CDR3 bases are TGTGCCAGCAGCAAAGAGGGCAGGGAAATGAACACTGAAGCTTTCTTT. Protein: CASSKEGREMNTEAFF.

V and J are TRBV5-1 and TRBJ2-5, with unresolved D. V gave up 4 bases and J gave up 4 bases, with 11 bases separating them. Germline CDR1 is SGHRS and CDR2 is YFSETQ. The CDR3 consists of 13 residues. CDR3: CASSPDSRETQYF. The CDR3 DNA sequence: TGCGCCAGCAGCCCGGATTCAAGAGAGACCCAGTACTTC.

Many counts were recorded for this clonotype. This sequence joins TRBV27 and TRBJ1-6; D call uncertain. CDR1 is MNHEY and CDR2 is SMNVEV in the germline V gene (reference sequence). The CDR3 loop spans 16 amino acids. The V end lost 7 bases, the J end lost 0 bases, and 13 bases lay between the germline ends. CDR3 sequence reads: CASTYLASSYNSPLHF. The DNA of the CDR3 is TGTGCCAGCACCTACCTCGCAAGCTCCTATAATTCACCCCTCCACTTT.

This clonotype was counted only a few times. This chain connects TRBV5-1 to TRBJ2-3; 9 nucleotides agree with TRBD1. Germline lookup yields CDR1 SGHRS and CDR2 YFSETQ. V was pared by 5 bases and J by 5 bases, with 3 bases of the junction left unmatched. The CDR3 sequence is 13 residues long. CDR3 sequence: CASRQGAGDTQYF. CDR3 in DNA: TGCGCCAGCAGACAGGGGGCAGGAGATACGCAGTATTTT.

V gene TRBV10-3 combines with J gene TRBJ2-5; 7 bases match TRBD1. This CDR3 spans 13 amino acids. Germline values: CDR1 ENHRY, CDR2 SYGVKD. J lost 2 bases, V lost 11 bases, and 8 bases had no gene match. The CDR3: CAAKGQPQETQYF. The CDR3 bases are TGTGCCGCAAAGGGACAGCCACAAGAGACCCAGTACTTC.

The V call is TRBV7-9, the J call TRBJ1-1; D is possibly TRBD1 (5 bases). Germline values: CDR1 SEHNR, CDR2 FQNEAQ (reference sequence). The CDR3 length is 15 residues. Trimming left V 4 bases short and J 5 bases short, with 17 bases between. Here the CDR3 DNA reads TGTGCCAGCAGCTCTGATGGGGCGCGTGAGACTGAAGCTTTCTTT. Its protein is CASSSDGARETEAFF.

There are a few counts of this clonotype. V and J are TRBV6-1 and TRBJ2-7, with 9 nucleotides matching TRBD1. Looked up from germline, CDR1 is MNHNS and CDR2 is SASEGT. The trim removed 1 base at V and 6 bases at J, leaving 7 bases unmatched. The CDR3 contains 15 residues. CDR3 in DNA: TGTGCCAGCAGTGAAGGGACAGGGGACCCTTTCGAGCAGTACTTC. Its protein is CASSEGTGDPFEQYF.

The chain employs TRBV12-3 or TRBV12-4 and TRBJ1-6, with D uncertain. Between the trimmed V and J ends, which lost 1 base and 10 bases, there was a span of 14 bases. The CDR3 has 15 amino acids. CDR3 DNA sequence: TGTGCCAGCAGTTTAGACGCTGGGCTAAGCTCACCCCTCCACTTT. Its translation: CASSLDAGLSSPLHF.

This clonotype occurred a few times. The chain recombines TRBV15 with TRBJ2-1, with 7 bases that match TRBD2. Germline V lookup: CDR1 LNHNV, CDR2 YYDKDF (reference sequence). The CDR3 spans 12 residues. After removal of 3 bases from V and 12 bases from J, the junction contained 5 bases not matched to a gene. Here the CDR3 DNA reads TGTGCCACCAGCAGCCCGCCGGGGGGGCAGTTCTTC. It encodes CATSSPPGGQFF.

The V call is TRBV18, the J call TRBJ2-1, with 8 bases fitting TRBD1. Germline V gives CDR1 KGHSH, CDR2 LQKENI. This CDR3 has 14 residues. The junction had 9 bases not matched to a gene; V was cut back by 8 bases and J by 6 bases. CDR3 in amino acids: CASRKDRGSNEQFF. The CDR3 DNA reads as TGTGCCAGCCGAAAAGACAGGGGTTCCAATGAGCAGTTCTTC.

The chain joins TRBV6-5 to TRBJ1-2, with 10 bases that match TRBD1. Germline CDR1 is MNHEY and CDR2 is SVGAGI. There are 14 residues in the CDR3. V lost 4 bases to trimming and J lost 4 bases; unmatched junction nucleotides: 3. The CDR3 region has the DNA TGTGCCAGCAGTTGGGACAGGGGTCGCTATGGCTACACCTTC. This gives the protein CASSWDRGRYGYTF.

This chain connects TRBV21-1 to TRBJ1-5; the table calls TRBD1, which could not be checked here. TRBV21-1 is a pseudogene. The CDR3 is 15 residues long. The CDR3 loop is CASSTGRGTGQPQHF. CDR3 sequence (DNA): TGTGCCAGCTCCACGGGCAGGGGGACGGGACAGCCCCAGCATTTT.

This clonotype was seen repeatedly, ten times or more. V and J are TRBV4-2 and TRBJ1-2, with 7 bases lining up with TRBD1. J lost 2 bases, V lost 4 bases, and 7 bases had no gene match. The CDR3 consists of 15 residues. Per the germline V gene, CDR1 is LGHNA and CDR2 is YNFKEQ. CDR3 amino acids: CASSPRDRPNYGYTF. In DNA form, the CDR3 reads TGTGCCAGCAGCCCCCGGGACAGACCAAACTATGGCTACACCTTC.

This clonotype occurred many times. The chain uses TRBV12-3 or TRBV12-4 and TRBJ2-1, with 9 bases matching TRBD1. Trimming took 6 bases from V and 9 from J; bases not matched to a gene: 9. This CDR3 is built from 14 residues. CDR3 loop: CASSSSGTGLEQFF. The CDR3 nucleotides are TGTGCCAGCAGCTCATCCGGGACAGGGCTTGAGCAGTTCTTC.

The gene calls are TRBV7-6 and TRBJ2-3; TRBD2 agrees at 10 bases. CDR1 is SGHVS and CDR2 is FNYEAQ in the germline V gene. After removal of 3 bases from V and 0 bases from J, the junction contained 9 bases not matched to a gene. CDR3 length: 18 amino acids. The CDR3 DNA is TGTGCCAGCAGCTTGGGGCTAGCGGGGGTGACTAGCACAGATACGCAGTATTTT. The encoded protein is CASSLGLAGVTSTDTQYF.

The chain has TRBV9 and TRBJ2-1; D unresolved. The V gene's germline CDR1 is SGDLS and CDR2 YYNGEE. Between the trimmed V and J ends, which lost 4 bases and 9 bases, there was a span of 8 bases. There are 11 residues in the CDR3. In DNA form, the CDR3 reads TGTGCCAGCAGCCCCCCTAGTGAGCAGTTCTTC. Residues: CASSPPSEQFF.

This clonotype has more than one count but fewer than ten. The chain recombines TRBV12-5 with TRBJ2-3, with D unresolved. V lost 6 bases to trimming and J lost 4 bases, with 5 bases between them. This CDR3 has 11 residues. Germline CDR1 is LGHNT and CDR2 is FRNRAP. The CDR3 loop reads CASGQADTQYF. Here the CDR3 DNA reads TGTGCTAGTGGGCAGGCAGATACGCAGTATTTT.

The chain links TRBV6-5 to TRBJ2-7; TRBD2 agrees at 7 bases. V dropped 0 bases and J dropped 0; count of bases not matched to a gene: 2. CDR3 length: 15 residues. Looked up from germline, CDR1 is MNHEY and CDR2 is SVGAGI. The CDR3 bases are TGTGCCAGCAGTTACTCGGCGGGAGACTCCTACGAGCAGTACTTC. This sequence encodes CASSYSAGDSYEQYF.

Only a few counts were recorded for this clonotype. V and J are TRBV20-1 and TRBJ2-3; TRBD2 aligns across 8 bases. This CDR3 has 15 amino acids. With 4 bases clipped from V and 0 bases from J, the junction kept 6 bases outside the gene matches. Germline V gives CDR1 DFQATT, CDR2 SNEGSKA (reference sequence). CDR3 region: CSAILLAASTDTQYF. The DNA for the CDR3 is TGCAGTGCTATCCTACTAGCGGCTAGCACAGATACGCAGTATTTT.

J is TRBJ2-3 and V is TRBV5-6; D gene uncertain. Germline V gene lookup returns CDR1 SGHDT and CDR2 YYEEEE. This CDR3 contains 14 residues. The V end was cut by 6 bases, the J end by 5 bases, with 16 bases between. The CDR3, as DNA: TGTGCCAGCATCCTCAGAGCTCGCGGAGATACGCAGTATTTT. Protein sequence: CASILRARGDTQYF. Full variable domain (rest looked up from reference TRBV5-6 and TRBJ2-3): DAGVTQSPTHLIKTRGQQVTLRCSPKSGHDTVSWYQQALGQGPQFIFQYYEEEERQRGNFPDRFSGHQFPNYSSELNVNALLLGDSALYLCASILRARGDTQYFGPGTRLTVL.

The V call is TRBV5-1, the J call TRBJ2-5; no clear D gene. The germline V gene has CDR1 SGHRS and CDR2 YFSETQ. The CDR3 covers 14 residues. V gave up 3 bases and J gave up 3 bases, with 12 bases separating them. CDR3 in DNA: TGCGCCAGCAGCTATGAGGACGAAAAAGAGACCCAGTACTTC. Residues: CASSYEDEKETQYF.

This chain joins TRBV7-2 and TRBJ1-3; D unclear. The CDR3 runs to 14 residues. Germline loops: CDR1 SGHTA, CDR2 FQGNSA. Trimming shortened V by 3 bases and J by 0 bases, and 6 bases separated the two germline ends. CDR3 protein: CASSFMDSGNTIYF. CDR3 bases: TGTGCCAGCAGCTTCATGGACTCTGGAAACACCATATATTTT.

This clonotype was observed a handful of times. The chain employs TRBV7-9 and TRBJ2-5; 7 nucleotides match TRBD2. V dropped 5 bases and J dropped 4; count of bases not matched to a gene: 7. This CDR3 region has 14 residues. In germline, CDR1 is SEHNR, CDR2 FQNEAQ (reference sequence). This CDR3 reads CASSPGGNVETQYF. CDR3 sequence (DNA): TGTGCCAGCAGCCCCGGGGGGAATGTAGAGACCCAGTACTTC.

This clonotype was seen many times. The rearrangement uses TRBV12-3 or TRBV12-4 and TRBJ2-2, with D perhaps TRBD2 (5 bases). Deletions cut 6 bases from V and 1 base from J, with 9 bases between. This CDR3 is built from 14 residues. CDR3 in DNA: TGTGCCAGCAGGGATACTAGGAACACCGGGGAGCTGTTTTTT. It is translated as CASRDTRNTGELFF.

This clonotype was detected only a few times. V usage is TRBV20-1 and J usage is TRBJ2-5, with a tentative D call TRBD1 (5 bases). V was shortened by 2 bases and J by 5 bases, with 9 bases between the two germline ends. The CDR3 totals 12 residues. The V gene's germline CDR1 is DFQATT and CDR2 SNEGSKA (reference sequence). CDR3 residues: CSARQGRETQYF. In DNA, the CDR3 is TGCAGTGCTAGACAGGGTAGGGAGACCCAGTACTTC.